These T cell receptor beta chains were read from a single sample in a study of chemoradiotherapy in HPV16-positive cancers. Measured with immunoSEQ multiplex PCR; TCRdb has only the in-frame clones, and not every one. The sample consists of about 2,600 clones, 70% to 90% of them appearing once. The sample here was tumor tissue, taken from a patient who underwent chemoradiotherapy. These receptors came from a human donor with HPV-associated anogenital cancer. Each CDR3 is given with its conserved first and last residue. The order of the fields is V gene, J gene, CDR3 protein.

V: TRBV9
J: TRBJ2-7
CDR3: CASSVGLAGSYEQYF

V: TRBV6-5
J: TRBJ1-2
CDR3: CASSTLTGDYGYTF

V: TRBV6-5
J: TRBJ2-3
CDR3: CASSYSRGLTDTQYF

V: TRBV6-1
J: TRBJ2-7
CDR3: CASSEFGSYEQYF

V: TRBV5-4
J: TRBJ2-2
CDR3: CASSLFRNTGELLF

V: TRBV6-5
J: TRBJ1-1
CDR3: CASSFQSNRDTEAFF

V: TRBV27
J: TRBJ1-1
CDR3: CASRKQGLNTEAFF

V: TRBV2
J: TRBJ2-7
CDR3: CASSVSGGHEQYF

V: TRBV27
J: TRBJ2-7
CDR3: CASSFGGLYEQYF

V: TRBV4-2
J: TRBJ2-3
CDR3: CASSQAGAQYF